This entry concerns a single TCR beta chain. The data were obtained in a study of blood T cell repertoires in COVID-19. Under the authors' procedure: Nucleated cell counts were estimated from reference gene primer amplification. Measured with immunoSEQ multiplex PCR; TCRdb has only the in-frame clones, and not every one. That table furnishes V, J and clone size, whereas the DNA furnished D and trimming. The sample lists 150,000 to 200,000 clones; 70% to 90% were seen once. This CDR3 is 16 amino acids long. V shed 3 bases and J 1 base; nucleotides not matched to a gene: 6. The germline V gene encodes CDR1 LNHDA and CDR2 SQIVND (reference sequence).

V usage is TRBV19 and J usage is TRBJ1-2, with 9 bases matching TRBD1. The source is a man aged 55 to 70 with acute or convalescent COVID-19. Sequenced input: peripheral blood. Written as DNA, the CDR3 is TGTGCCAGTAGTATCCGGACGGGACAGGGTAACTATGGCTACACCTTC. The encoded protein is CASSIRTGQGNYGYTF.